This paragraph covers one TCR beta chain sequence. The data stem from a study of blood T cell repertoires in COVID-19. The repertoire was sequenced with immunoSEQ multiplex PCR; TCRdb's copy has only in-frame clones and lacks some. The table records around 300,000 clones, 86% of them present only once. The CDR3 spans 16 residues. V shed 1 base and J shed 5 bases, with 14 bases lying between them. Germline V gene sequence: CDR1 SGHVS, CDR2 FQNEAQ. Sequenced input: peripheral blood. The rearrangement links TRBV7-8 to TRBJ1-4; D is uncertain. This receptor was identified in a woman in her twenties or thirties who had recovered from COVID-19. CDR3 protein: CASSLGSSGVNEKLFF. The CDR3 region has the DNA TGTGCCAGCAGCTTAGGTAGTTCGGGAGTCAATGAAAAACTGTTTTTT.